This TCR beta chain was captured by sequencing in a study of T cells in Graves' hyperthyroidism and ophthalmopathy. Unmatched junction bases numbered 2, after V lost 2 bases and J lost 6 bases. The CDR3 covers 16 residues. From germline, CDR1 is MNHEY and CDR2 SMNVEV (reference sequence). Regarding the study as a whole: For ophthalmopathy, model prediction preceded onset by a median about 6 months.

The CDR3 regions of TCR beta were amplified from RNA transcripts. TCR CDR3 regions were first amplified by RT-PCR with HTBI primers. A single record per CDR3 protein comes from TCRdb applying MiXCR to the multiplex PCR reads. This sample has hundreds of thousands of distinct CDR3 sequences, with approximately 18% found just once. Ophthalmopathy patients all had a Clinical Activity Score of at least 3, a NOSPECS grade of at least 4 and disease under 3 months old. The diagnostic basis comprised clinical symptoms, serum thyroxine and TRAb, thyroid ultrasound and orbital computed tomography. In its sample, this clonotype was seen many times. Its antigen is still unknown.

This chain joins TRBV27 and TRBJ2-1; 15 bases agree with TRBD2. Input material: blood. The origin of this receptor is a man between 45 and 60 years old with Graves' ophthalmopathy. The CDR3 loop reads CASSLRTSGRGNEQFF. CDR3 bases: TGTGCCAGCAGTTTACGGACTAGCGGGAGGGGCAATGAGCAGTTCTTC.